Listed here are 26 T cell receptor beta chains from one sample, sequenced in a study of T cell repertoires in cytomegalovirus infection. Via MiXCR, TCRdb re-called the reads, giving one row per CDR3 protein. This sample has around 100,000 distinct CDR3 sequences, with about 25% found just once. The sequenced material came from CD8+ T cells from PBMCs. The receptor source for this set is a human donor in good health (CMV status not recorded). Some clones in this sample may be carry-over from other donors' samples.

This chain links TRBV27 with TRBJ1-4; 9 bases align to TRBD1. With V trimmed by 5 bases and J by 8 bases, 9 bases remained unmatched. The germline V gene has CDR1 MNHEY and CDR2 SMNVEV (reference sequence). This CDR3 has 15 amino acids. The chain's CDR3 is CASSLTGTGNEKLFF. The CDR3, as DNA: TGTGCCAGCAGTCTGACCGGGACAGGGAACGAAAAACTGTTTTTT.

This clonotype was counted ten times or more. The V gene is TRBV7-2, the J gene TRBJ1-1; perhaps TRBD1 as D (6 bases). Germline V gene sequence: CDR1 SGHTA, CDR2 FQGNSA. V was pared by 5 bases and J by 4 bases, with 17 bases between. This CDR3 is built from 15 residues. The CDR3 sequence: CASSPGERVLTEAFF. The CDR3 bases are TGTGCCAGCAGCCCAGGGGAGCGGGTTCTCACTGAAGCTTTCTTT.

The chain couples TRBV11-3 to TRBJ2-3; 9 nucleotides match TRBD1. V gave up 0 bases and J gave up 4 bases; unmatched junction bases: 2. Germline V lookup: CDR1 SGHNT, CDR2 YENEEA. This CDR3 contains 15 residues. The CDR3 sequence is CASSLETGGADTQYF. The CDR3 nucleotides read TGTGCCAGCAGCTTAGAGACAGGGGGGGCAGATACGCAGTATTTT.

The chain couples TRBV20-1 to TRBJ1-5; D is ambiguous. This CDR3 region has 13 residues. V shed 0 bases and J shed 8 bases, with 11 bases lying between them. From germline, CDR1 is DFQATT and CDR2 SNEGSKA (reference sequence). In DNA, the CDR3 is TGCAGTGCTAGAGATCCGGTTTCCGAGCCCCAGCATTTT. This gives the protein CSARDPVSEPQHF.

This clonotype occurred a few times. This chain links TRBV24-1 with TRBJ2-7; D uncertain. V lost 3 bases, J lost 2 bases, and 13 bases lay in between. The CDR3 sequence is 15 residues long. CDR1 and CDR2 (germline): KGHDR, SFDVKD. Written as DNA, the CDR3 is TGTGCCACCAGTGATACCCCGGAGACTCCCTACGAGCAGTACTTC. Protein: CATSDTPETPYEQYF.

This clonotype was observed a few times. This chain joins TRBV6-2 or TRBV6-3 and TRBJ1-1; 12 nucleotides line up with TRBD1. Germline V gene sequence: CDR1 MNHEY, CDR2 SVGEGT. The CDR3 has 14 amino acids. CDR3 sequence: CGTRDRGLSTEAFF. CDR3 coding DNA: TGTGGGACTCGGGACAGGGGGCTGTCCACTGAAGCTTTCTTT.

This clonotype was found many times. This chain links TRBV11-3 with TRBJ1-1; D gene uncertain. Trimming removed 5 bases at V and 0 bases at J, with 13 bases between. Germline loops: CDR1 SGHNT, CDR2 YENEEA. The CDR3 runs 15 residues. As DNA, the CDR3 is TGTGCCAGCAGCCCAGCGGACGGTTTGAACACTGAAGCTTTCTTT. Translation: CASSPADGLNTEAFF.

The gene calls are TRBV7-9 and TRBJ1-1; D is unclear. This CDR3 has 15 amino acids. Germline V gene lookup returns CDR1 SEHNR and CDR2 FQNEAQ (reference sequence). The V gene lost 5 bases and the J gene lost 1 base, with 14 bases spanning the gap. The CDR3 sequence: CASSRVLDGNTEAFF. The CDR3 region has the DNA TGTGCCAGCAGCCGCGTTCTAGATGGGAACACTGAAGCTTTCTTT.

This clonotype has a count of ten or more. The chain joins TRBV28 to TRBJ1-1; no firm D call. V was clipped by 4 bases and J by 5 bases, with 20 bases between them. The CDR3 length is 16 residues. From germline, CDR1 is MDHEN and CDR2 SYDVKM. CDR3 region: CASSSIRVVRRTEAFF. In DNA, the CDR3 is TGTGCCAGCAGTTCAATTAGGGTTGTCCGGCGGACTGAAGCTTTCTTT.

This clonotype was counted only a few times. This sequence joins TRBV11-3 and TRBJ2-3; D perhaps matches TRBD2 (6 bases). The CDR3 spans 16 residues. V was shortened by 3 bases and J by 6 bases, with 19 bases between the two germline ends. The germline V gene encodes CDR1 SGHNT and CDR2 YENEEA. CDR3 sequence: CASSFAGTQGGDTQYF. As DNA, the CDR3 is TGTGCCAGCAGCTTCGCCGGGACTCAAGGTGGGGATACGCAGTATTTT.

This clonotype was recorded many times. This CDR3 is CASSFSSGRGEKLFF. Here the CDR3 DNA reads TGTGCCAGCAGCTTCAGCTCCGGACGCGGCGAAAAACTGTTTTTT. The genes are TRBV5-5 and TRBJ1-4; D is undetermined. The CDR3 totals 15 residues. Trimming removed 2 bases at V and 8 bases at J, with 16 bases between. Germline V gene lookup returns CDR1 SGHKS and CDR2 YYEKEE (reference sequence). Drawing the rest from reference TRBV5-5 and TRBJ1-4, the complete variable domain is DAGVTQSPTHLIKTRGQQVTLRCSPISGHKSVSWYQQVLGQGPQFIFQYYEKEERGRGNFPDRFSARQFPNYSSELNVNALLLGDSALYLCASSFSSGRGEKLFFGSGTQLSVL.

V usage is TRBV28 and J usage is TRBJ2-3; 11 positions agree with TRBD2. Germline CDR1 is MDHEN and CDR2 is SYDVKM. V lost 0 bases, J lost 5 bases, and 10 bases stayed unmatched. The CDR3 length is 18 residues. The CDR3 bases are TGTGCCAGCAGTTTATGGGCCTCTAGCGGGGGGCCAGAAGATACGCAGTATTTT. This translates into CASSLWASSGGPEDTQYF.

This chain joins TRBV11-2 and TRBJ2-1; a possible D gene is TRBD2 (6 bases). Germline loops: CDR1 SGHAT, CDR2 FQNNGV. The CDR3 covers 14 residues. Trimming took 0 bases from V and 12 from J, leaving 15 bases between them. CDR3 sequence: CASSLDLALGGQFF. CDR3 nucleotides: TGTGCCAGCAGCTTAGATTTGGCGCTGGGGGGGCAGTTCTTC.

The chain couples TRBV7-2 to TRBJ2-5; possible D gene TRBD2, 7 bases. The V end lost 0 bases, the J end lost 5 bases, and 13 bases lay between the germline ends. Germline CDR1 and CDR2: SGHTA and FQGNSA. The CDR3 consists of 15 residues. CDR3 amino acids: CASSLAFRGGETQYF. The DNA of the CDR3 is TGTGCCAGCAGCTTAGCCTTCAGGGGAGGGGAGACCCAGTACTTC.

This clonotype was picked up a small number of times. This sequence joins TRBV15 and TRBJ2-7; D possibly corresponds to TRBD2 (5 bases). V was clipped by 1 base and J by 5 bases, with 18 bases between them. Germline lookup yields CDR1 LNHNV and CDR2 YYDKDF (reference sequence). The CDR3 totals 16 residues. This chain's CDR3 is CATSRGGVGLENEQYF. CDR3 DNA: TGTGCCACCAGCAGAGGGGGAGTCGGGCTGGAGAACGAGCAGTACTTC.

This clonotype has more than one count but fewer than ten. In nucleotides, the CDR3 is TGTGCCAGCAGGGACCTTAATGAGCAGTTCTTC. Translating gives CASRDLNEQFF. The chain joins TRBV27 to TRBJ2-1; no reliable D call. The ends were cut back, 6 bases at V and 7 bases at J, with 7 bases in the middle. There are 11 residues in the CDR3. Germline V gives CDR1 MNHEY, CDR2 SMNVEV (reference sequence).

The chain uses TRBV29-1 and TRBJ2-2, with a possible D match to TRBD1 (5 bases). Per germline, CDR1 SQVTM and CDR2 ANQGSEA. The CDR3 has 13 amino acids. V lost 1 base, J lost 3 bases, and 6 bases lay in between. The CDR3 here is CSVEVQDTGELFF. CDR3 coding DNA: TGCAGCGTTGAAGTACAGGACACCGGGGAGCTGTTTTTT.

This clonotype was counted a few times. V gene TRBV5-5 combines with J gene TRBJ2-7, with D unclear. The CDR3 has 14 amino acids. V lost 0 bases, J lost 7 bases, and 14 bases lay in between. Germline CDR1 and CDR2: SGHKS and YYEKEE (reference sequence). CDR3 in amino acids: CASSLGQVLKEQYF. The CDR3 DNA follows: TGTGCCAGCAGCTTGGGGCAGGTCCTTAAGGAGCAGTACTTC.

This clonotype was picked up many times. The chain carries TRBV7-2 and TRBJ2-5, with D tentatively TRBD1 or TRBD2 (6 bases each). Trimming left V 1 base short and J 1 base short, with 13 bases between. Germline V gene data show CDR1 as SGHTA and CDR2 as FQGNSA. This CDR3 has 16 residues. DNA for the CDR3: TGTGCCAGCAGCTTAGTGGGGGGCTCGATCCAAGAGACCCAGTACTTC. Encoded protein: CASSLVGGSIQETQYF.

The V gene is TRBV7-3, the J gene TRBJ2-5, with 9 positions matching TRBD2. This CDR3 comprises 16 residues. J was trimmed by 4 bases and V by 1 base; bases with no gene match: 7. The germline V gene has CDR1 SGHTA and CDR2 FQGTGA. The CDR3 coding sequence is TGTGCCAGCAGCTTAATAGGCGGGGGGGCCGGAGAGACCCAGTACTTC. Translation: CASSLIGGGAGETQYF.

This clonotype was recorded many times. This chain connects TRBV11-3 to TRBJ2-3; 10 nucleotides line up with TRBD2. CDR1 SGHNT and CDR2 YENEEA come from the germline V gene. The V gene end was trimmed by 1 base and the J gene end by 2 bases; junction bases not matched to a gene: 6. There are 17 residues in the CDR3. The CDR3 protein is CASSLGVAGGPTDTQYF. CDR3 DNA sequence: TGTGCCAGCAGCTTAGGAGTAGCGGGGGGACCCACAGATACGCAGTATTTT.

Only a few counts were recorded for this clonotype. The CDR3 region has the DNA TGTGCCAGCAGTTTTTCCTCGACCAATGAGCAGTTCTTC. Protein sequence: CASSFSSTNEQFF. This chain connects TRBV12-3 or TRBV12-4 to TRBJ2-1; D unresolved. With 3 bases removed from V and 6 bases from J, the gap between germline ends came to 9 bases. The CDR3 spans 13 residues.

Many counts were recorded for this clonotype. The rearrangement uses TRBV7-6 and TRBJ2-2; D not certain. Deletions cut 4 bases from V and 4 bases from J, with 7 bases between. Per germline, CDR1 SGHVS and CDR2 FNYEAQ. The CDR3 loop spans 13 amino acids. The CDR3 spells CASSSLTTGELFF. The CDR3 DNA reads TGTGCCAGCAGCTCATTAACCACCGGGGAGCTGTTTTTT.

In this sample, this clonotype turned up a few times. This chain connects TRBV13 to TRBJ2-3, with 7 bases identical to TRBD2. Trimming cost V 4 bases and J 0 bases; bases outside gene matches: 10. CDR3 length: 17 amino acids. Germline V gene sequence: CDR1 PRHDT, CDR2 FYEKMQ (reference sequence). The CDR3 here is CASSSLPGLLSTDTQYF. CDR3 sequence (DNA): TGTGCCAGCAGCTCCCTACCGGGACTACTTAGCACAGATACGCAGTATTTT.

The chain joins TRBV12-3 or TRBV12-4 to TRBJ2-1; D uncertain. Trimming cost V 7 bases and J 7 bases, with 11 bases left between them. This CDR3 is 12 amino acids long. In DNA form, the CDR3 reads TGTGCCAGCAAGAGTGAGAGTAATGAGCAGTTCTTC. Translating gives CASKSESNEQFF.

Of note for this clonotype: The junction departs from the called germline gene at one end, perhaps through a read error. The chain couples TRBV14 to TRBJ2-7; no definite D call. CDR1 is SGHDN and CDR2 is FVKESK in the germline V gene. The length of the CDR3 is 12 residues. The CDR3 loop reads CASSQGGTTLGF. In DNA form, the CDR3 reads TGTGCCAGCAGCCAAGGGGGTACAACCCTAGGCTTC.